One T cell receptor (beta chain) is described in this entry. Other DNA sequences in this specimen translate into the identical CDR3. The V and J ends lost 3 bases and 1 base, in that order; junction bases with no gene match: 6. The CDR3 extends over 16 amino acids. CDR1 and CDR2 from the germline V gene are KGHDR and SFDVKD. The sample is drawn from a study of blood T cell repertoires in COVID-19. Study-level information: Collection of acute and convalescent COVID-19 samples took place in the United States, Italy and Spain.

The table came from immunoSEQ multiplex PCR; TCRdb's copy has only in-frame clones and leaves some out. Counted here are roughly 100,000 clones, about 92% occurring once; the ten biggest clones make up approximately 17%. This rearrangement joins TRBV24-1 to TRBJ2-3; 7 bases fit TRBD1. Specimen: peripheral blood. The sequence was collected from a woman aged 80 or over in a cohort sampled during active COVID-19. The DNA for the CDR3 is TGTGCCACCAGTGATCCCGACAGGGTGGGCACAGATACGCAGTATTTT. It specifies CATSDPDRVGTDTQYF.